Presented here are 25 T cell receptor beta chains from one specimen sequenced in a study of CD8 T cells in ankylosing spondylitis. Study-level results: Several highly homologous variants made up a TCR beta motif that seemed to typify ankylosing spondylitis blood.

No antigen has been assigned to these receptors. One entry per CDR3 protein results from TCRdb running MiXCR on the 5' RACE reads. The table has 700,000 to 850,000 distinct CDR3 sequences, roughly 12% seen once. Sequenced input: blood, either unsorted or a sorted T cell fraction (not recorded which). These receptors were taken from a male donor with ankylosing spondylitis.

This clonotype was counted a single time. An end of the junction does not agree with germline; a read error may underlie this. The CDR3 DNA reads as TGTGCTAGCAGCTTAAACGCGGGAGGGAGGGATGAGCAGTTCTTC. Its protein is CASSLNAGGRDEQFF. This chain connects TRBV7-7 to TRBJ2-1; 9 bases map to TRBD2. CDR3 size: 15 residues. Germline lookup yields CDR1 SSHAT and CDR2 FNYEAQ (reference sequence).

The rearrangement joins TRBV7-8 to TRBJ2-7; no clear D gene. Germline V CDR1 and CDR2: SGHVS, FQNEAQ. V gave up 5 bases and J gave up 0 bases, with 11 bases separating them. The CDR3 has 14 amino acids. Here the CDR3 DNA reads TGTGCCAGCAGCCCTCGCTACAGCTCCTACGAGCAGTACTTC. It is translated as CASSPRYSSYEQYF. Drawing the rest from reference TRBV7-8 and TRBJ2-7, the complete variable domain is GAGVSQSPRYKVAKRGQDVALRCDPISGHVSLFWYQQALGQGPEFLTYFQNEAQLDKSGLPSDRFFAERPEGSVSTLKIQRTQQEDSAVYLCASSPRYSSYEQYFGPGTRLTVT.

This clonotype has a count of ten or more. The rearrangement links TRBV5-1 to TRBJ2-2; D gene ambiguous. CDR1 is SGHRS and CDR2 is YFSETQ in the germline V gene. Trimming left V 0 bases short and J 1 base short, with 7 bases between. The CDR3 is made up of 15 amino acids. This CDR3 reads CASSLAAQNTGELFF. The CDR3 DNA sequence: TGCGCCAGCAGCTTGGCCGCCCAGAACACCGGGGAGCTGTTTTTT. Together with reference TRBV5-1 and TRBJ2-2, the CDR3 gives the full variable domain: KAGVTQTPRYLIKTRGQQVTLSCSPISGHRSVSWYQQTPGQGLQFLFEYFSETQRNKGNFPGRFSGRQFSNSRSEMNVSTLELGDSALYLCASSLAAQNTGELFFGEGSRLTVL.

The table lists this clonotype with a few counts. V usage is TRBV12-3 or TRBV12-4 and J usage is TRBJ2-5; 7 bases map to TRBD2. The CDR3 sequence is 16 residues long. Germline trimming cut 3 bases from V and 1 base from J; bases unmatched to any gene: 8. The CDR3 loop reads CASSFYGRTFQETQYF. The CDR3 DNA follows: TGTGCCAGCAGTTTCTACGGGAGGACTTTCCAAGAGACCCAGTACTTC.

This clonotype has a count of ten or more. The V gene is TRBV12-3 or TRBV12-4, the J gene TRBJ1-1; D is unresolved. This CDR3 has 13 residues. V was trimmed by 7 bases and J by 1 base, leaving 10 bases between them. CDR3 residues: CASKTETNTEAFF. The CDR3 DNA is TGTGCCAGCAAGACGGAAACGAACACTGAAGCTTTCTTT.

This clonotype was seen many times. V and J are TRBV7-2 and TRBJ1-1, with D unresolved. CDR1 and CDR2 (germline): SGHTA, FQGNSA. This CDR3 comprises 12 residues. V lost 5 bases to trimming and J lost 6 bases, with 10 bases between them. This CDR3 is CASSPRVAEAFF. CDR3 sequence (DNA): TGTGCCAGCAGCCCACGAGTGGCTGAAGCTTTCTTT.

In DNA form, the CDR3 reads TGTGCCAGCAGTATTACAGGGACCTACGAGCAGTACTTC. Amino acid sequence: CASSITGTYEQYF. The V and J genes are TRBV7-2 and TRBJ2-7; D perhaps matches TRBD1 (6 bases). In germline, CDR1 is SGHTA, CDR2 FQGNSA. This CDR3 contains 13 residues. The germline V and J ends were trimmed by 6 bases and 2 bases, with 11 bases remaining between them.

In its sample, this clonotype was seen many times. The chain uses TRBV29-1 and TRBJ2-7, with 7 positions matching TRBD2. Germline assignment: CDR1 SQVTM and CDR2 ANQGSEA. The CDR3 contains 13 residues. V was pared by 6 bases and J by 0 bases, with 5 bases of the junction left unmatched. CDR3 in amino acids: CSVGGRSSYEQYF. The CDR3 DNA follows: TGCAGCGTGGGGGGGAGGAGCTCCTACGAGCAGTACTTC.

This clonotype has more than one count but fewer than ten. The chain carries TRBV7-2 and TRBJ1-2; D not certain. This CDR3 is built from 17 residues. Trimming removed 4 bases at V and 4 bases at J, with 22 bases between. Germline V gene lookup returns CDR1 SGHTA and CDR2 FQGNSA. The CDR3 sequence is CASSSALGQPASYGYTF. Written as DNA, the CDR3 is TGTGCCAGCAGCTCAGCGCTGGGCCAGCCGGCCTCCTATGGCTACACCTTC.

CDR3: CASKTSSTYEQYF. Written as DNA, the CDR3 is TGTGCCAGCAAGACATCTAGTACCTACGAGCAGTACTTC. The J gene is TRBJ2-7, the V gene TRBV6-1; D remains unclear. This CDR3 has 13 residues. The V end lost 7 bases, the J end lost 2 bases, and 12 bases lay between the germline ends. Germline lookup yields CDR1 MNHNS and CDR2 SASEGT.

This clonotype has more than one count but fewer than ten. The rearrangement links TRBV7-3 to TRBJ2-1; D not resolved. The CDR3 is 16 amino acids. Germline loops: CDR1 SGHTA, CDR2 FQGTGA. V was clipped by 3 bases and J by 0 bases, with 12 bases between them. The CDR3, as DNA: TGTGCCAGCAGCTTGACGGCGGCTAGCTCCTACAATGAGCAGTTCTTC. Amino acid sequence: CASSLTAASSYNEQFF. Full variable domain (rest looked up from reference TRBV7-3 and TRBJ2-1): GAGVSQTPSNKVTEKGKYVELRCDPISGHTALYWYRQSLGQGPEFLIYFQGTGAADDSGLPNDRFFAVRPEGSVSTLKIQRTERGDSAVYLCASSLTAASSYNEQFFGPGTRLTVL.

J is TRBJ1-5 and V is TRBV28, with TRBD1 as a possible D gene (5 bases). V dropped 6 bases and J dropped 5 bases, with 17 bases sitting between them. Germline V gene data show CDR1 as MDHEN and CDR2 as SYDVKM. The CDR3 consists of 15 residues. The CDR3: CASRPGGGPYQPQHF. CDR3 in DNA: TGTGCCAGCAGACCCGGGGGAGGGCCGTATCAGCCCCAGCATTTT.

This clonotype was recorded many times. The V gene is TRBV5-5, the J gene TRBJ2-2; maybe TRBD1 (6 bases). CDR1 is SGHKS and CDR2 is YYEKEE in the germline V gene (reference sequence). The V and J ends lost 0 bases and 1 base respectively, with 10 bases between them. CDR3 length equals 16 residues. The CDR3 sequence is CASSLAGQWNTGELFF. CDR3 DNA: TGTGCCAGCAGCTTGGCGGGACAATGGAACACCGGGGAGCTGTTTTTT. Full variable domain (rest looked up from reference TRBV5-5 and TRBJ2-2): DAGVTQSPTHLIKTRGQQVTLRCSPISGHKSVSWYQQVLGQGPQFIFQYYEKEERGRGNFPDRFSARQFPNYSSELNVNALLLGDSALYLCASSLAGQWNTGELFFGEGSRLTVL.

In its sample, this clonotype was seen many times. The chain links TRBV29-1 to TRBJ1-5, with D unresolved. The CDR3 length is 11 residues. Trimming left V 5 bases short and J 11 bases short, with 13 bases between. Looked up from germline, CDR1 is SQVTM and CDR2 is ANQGSEA. For the CDR3, the DNA is TGCAGCGTTACGCGCGGGAGGTCCCAGCATTTT. Translating gives CSVTRGRSQHF.

This chain joins TRBV7-2 and TRBJ1-1; 12 bases are shared with TRBD1. The V segment lost 4 bases and the J segment 7 bases; nucleotides outside the gene matches: 7. From germline, CDR1 is SGHTA and CDR2 FQGNSA. The CDR3 contains 15 residues. DNA for the CDR3: TGTGCCAGCAGCTATACCGGGACAGGGGGCATTGAAGCTTTCTTT. This gives the protein CASSYTGTGGIEAFF. Supplemented by reference TRBV7-2 and TRBJ1-1, the full variable domain reads GAGVSQSPSNKVTEKGKDVELRCDPISGHTALYWYRQSLGQGLEFLIYFQGNSAPDKSGLPSDRFSAERTGGSVSTLTIQRTQQEDSAVYLCASSYTGTGGIEAFFGQGTRLTVV.

This clonotype was detected many times. This rearrangement joins TRBV5-1 to TRBJ1-1, with unresolved D. From germline, CDR1 is SGHRS and CDR2 YFSETQ. The CDR3 runs to 13 residues. V was pared by 4 bases and J by 5 bases, with 12 bases between. The CDR3 reads CASSSGPGTEAFF. CDR3 nucleotide sequence: TGCGCCAGCAGCAGTGGCCCGGGGACTGAAGCTTTCTTT.

This clonotype was recorded a few times. One junction end does not reproduce the germline sequence, and a read error may be involved. The rearrangement links TRBV27 to TRBJ2-1; no reliable D call. This CDR3 is 10 amino acids long. CDR1 is MNHEY and CDR2 is SMNVEV in the germline V gene (reference sequence). Written as DNA, the CDR3 is TGCACCAGCAGTCCCAATGAGCAGTTCTTC. This translates into CTSSPNEQFF.

This chain uses TRBV7-2 with TRBJ1-1; 10 bases fit TRBD1. CDR3 length equals 16 residues. Germline lookup yields CDR1 SGHTA and CDR2 FQGNSA. Trimming removed 5 bases from V and 1 base from J; junction bases left unmatched: 7. The CDR3 nucleotides read TGTGCCAGCAGCCCCCCGGGACAGGGGAGGAACACTGAAGCTTTCTTT. This sequence encodes CASSPPGQGRNTEAFF.

V usage is TRBV7-9 and J usage is TRBJ2-1, with TRBD2 identical over 14 bases. CDR3 length: 17 residues. Germline V gene lookup returns CDR1 SEHNR and CDR2 FQNEAQ (reference sequence). V was clipped by 5 bases and J by 7 bases; unmatched bases: 10. The CDR3 bases are TGTGCCAGCAGCCCTCGACTAGCGGGAGGGAGCCTAAATGAGCAGTTCTTC. Protein product: CASSPRLAGGSLNEQFF. Supplemented by reference TRBV7-9 and TRBJ2-1, the full variable domain reads DTGVSQNPRHKITKRGQNVTFRCDPISEHNRLYWYRQTLGQGPEFLTYFQNEAQLEKSRLLSDRFSAERPKGSFSTLEIQRTEQGDSAMYLCASSPRLAGGSLNEQFFGPGTRLTVL.

The chain employs TRBV29-1 and TRBJ2-3, with a weak D call TRBD1 (6 bases). Germline CDR1 SQVTM, CDR2 ANQGSEA. The CDR3 sequence is 15 residues long. Trimming removed 1 base at V and 3 bases at J, with 14 bases between. CDR3 coding DNA: TGCAGCGTTGAAGGACAGGCGTGGGGGACAGATACGCAGTATTTT. It yields the protein CSVEGQAWGTDTQYF.

There are many counts of this clonotype. This rearrangement joins TRBV6-5 to TRBJ2-7; D is unclear. Germline assignment: CDR1 MNHEY and CDR2 SVGAGI. There are 13 residues in the CDR3. Trimming shortened V by 4 bases and J by 2 bases, and 9 bases separated the two germline ends. CDR3 amino acids: CASSSPWTYEQYF. CDR3 in DNA: TGTGCCAGCAGTTCCCCTTGGACCTACGAGCAGTACTTC.

At least ten counts were recorded for this clonotype. The chain employs TRBV12-3 or TRBV12-4 and TRBJ1-5; D unresolved. V was shortened by 5 bases and J by 7 bases, with 21 bases between the two germline ends. The CDR3 covers 16 residues. CDR3 bases: TGTGCCAGCAGTCTCCGTTCGAAAAATCAAATACAGCCCCAGCATTTT. Amino acid sequence: CASSLRSKNQIQPQHF.

The sample holds a few counts of this clonotype. V and J are TRBV9 and TRBJ2-7, with 9 bases fitting TRBD2. The CDR3 runs 15 residues. Trimming removed 2 bases from V and 4 bases from J; junction bases left unmatched: 7. Germline V gene lookup returns CDR1 SGDLS and CDR2 YYNGEE. The CDR3 reads CASSVDPGLAYEQYF. In DNA form, the CDR3 reads TGTGCCAGCAGCGTGGATCCGGGACTAGCTTACGAGCAGTACTTC.

There are many counts of this clonotype. This chain joins TRBV29-1 and TRBJ1-1; D remains ambiguous. The CDR3 is 10 residues long. V was pared by 5 bases and J by 6 bases, with 7 bases between. Germline CDR1 and CDR2: SQVTM and ANQGSEA. CDR3 nucleotides: TGCAGCGTTCAGGAATCTGAAGCTTTCTTT. As protein: CSVQESEAFF.

V is TRBV4-1 and J is TRBJ2-7; D call uncertain. CDR1 and CDR2 from the germline V gene are MGHRA and YSYEKL. V was shortened by 0 bases and J by 1 base, with 10 bases between the two germline ends. The CDR3 has 15 residues. In DNA, the CDR3 is TGCGCCAGCAGCCAAGATCTAACAGATTCCTACGAGCAGTACTTC. Translation gives CASSQDLTDSYEQYF.